These 18 T cell receptor beta chains originate from one sample sequenced in a study of blood T cell repertoires in COVID-19. TCRdb's copy holds only in-frame clones and misses some; the assay was immunoSEQ multiplex PCR. The sample holds 200,000 to 250,000 clones, nearly 90% seen once. Sample: PBMCs or T cells enriched from blood (not recorded which). The receptors were gathered from a man aged 30 to 45 who had been exposed to COVID-19.

This clone has a single count. The chain couples TRBV18 to TRBJ2-7; D is perhaps TRBD2 (5 bases). Germline lookup yields CDR1 KGHSH and CDR2 LQKENI. CDR3 length: 15 residues. With 2 bases removed from V and 2 bases from J, the gap between germline ends came to 13 bases. CDR3: CASSPGVGVAYEQYF. The CDR3 coding sequence is TGTGCCAGCTCACCAGGCGTCGGGGTAGCCTACGAGCAGTACTTC.

CDR3: CASSLGVMGQRTKSEKLFF. CDR3 bases: TGTGCCAGCAGCTTGGGAGTGATGGGACAGCGAACAAAGAGTGAAAAACTGTTTTTT. The genes are TRBV5-5 and TRBJ1-4; 7 bases are shared with TRBD1. Per the germline V gene, CDR1 is SGHKS and CDR2 is YYEKEE (reference sequence). This CDR3 spans 19 amino acids. V trimming: 0 bases; J trimming: 7 bases; junction bases outside the gene matches: 18.

This chain joins TRBV2 and TRBJ1-5; 10 nucleotides match TRBD1. Per the germline V gene, CDR1 is SNHLY and CDR2 is FYNNEI. V shed 4 bases and J 0 bases; nucleotides not matched to a gene: 9. This CDR3 is 18 amino acids long. The CDR3 reads CASSGRTGGLYSNQPQHF. DNA of the CDR3: TGTGCCAGCAGTGGGCGGACAGGGGGTTTGTATAGCAATCAGCCCCAGCATTTT.

The genes are TRBV27 and TRBJ2-7; D not certain. In germline, CDR1 is MNHEY, CDR2 SMNVEV (reference sequence). The V end was cut by 7 bases, the J end by 2 bases, with 12 bases between. The CDR3 length is 13 residues. CDR3 protein: CASTKTPPYEQYF. The CDR3 nucleotides are TGTGCCAGCACCAAGACTCCGCCCTACGAGCAGTACTTC.

This clone has just a few counts. The V and J genes are TRBV12-3 or TRBV12-4 and TRBJ1-1; 8 bases map to TRBD1. The CDR3 runs to 13 residues. J gave up 4 bases and V 5 bases, and 3 bases lay outside the gene matches. This chain's CDR3 is CASSTDRGTEAFF. The CDR3 DNA sequence: TGTGCCAGCAGTACCGACAGGGGCACTGAAGCTTTCTTT.

V gene TRBV7-2 combines with J gene TRBJ1-2, with D possibly being TRBD1 (6 bases). Germline lookup yields CDR1 SGHTA and CDR2 FQGNSA. Trimming shortened V by 3 bases and J by 4 bases, and 24 bases separated the two germline ends. This CDR3 is built from 18 residues. The CDR3 nucleotides are TGTGCCAGCAGCTTCGGCGGGGGCTCCATTGAGGCTGTCTATGGCTACACCTTC. Residues: CASSFGGGSIEAVYGYTF.

This clone has a count of ten or more. As DNA, the CDR3 is TGTGCCACCAGCAGAGACAGCGGATCCTACAATGAGCAGTTCTTC. Amino acid sequence: CATSRDSGSYNEQFF. V is TRBV15 and J is TRBJ2-1, with D perhaps TRBD2 (5 bases). CDR1 LNHNV and CDR2 YYDKDF come from the germline V gene (reference sequence). The V end lost 0 bases, the J end lost 1 base, and 7 bases lay between the germline ends. CDR3 size: 15 residues.

This rearrangement joins TRBV25-1 to TRBJ1-2; 7 positions match TRBD1. CDR1 and CDR2 from the germline V gene are MGHDK and SYGVNS. The V segment lost 3 bases and the J segment 4 bases; nucleotides outside the gene matches: 2. The CDR3 consists of 13 residues. The CDR3 spells CASSEGQPYGYTF. Written as DNA, the CDR3 is TGTGCCAGCAGTGAGGGACAGCCCTATGGCTACACCTTC.

The CDR3, as DNA: TGTGCCAGCTCCAAGGGGTTGAGTGGAACTCAAGAGACCCAGTACTTC. As protein: CASSKGLSGTQETQYF. The chain recombines TRBV18 with TRBJ2-5; the D gene is possibly TRBD1 (5 bases). The CDR3 spans 16 residues. The germline V gene has CDR1 KGHSH and CDR2 LQKENI. The V end lost 6 bases, the J end lost 2 bases, and 19 bases lay between the germline ends.

J is TRBJ2-3 and V is TRBV2; the match to TRBD2 covers 7 bases. The trim removed 10 bases at V and 8 bases at J, leaving 12 bases unmatched. This CDR3 has 13 residues. Germline CDR1 is SNHLY and CDR2 is FYNNEI. The CDR3 region is CATESSGEFTQYF. The CDR3 DNA follows: TGTGCCACAGAATCCAGCGGGGAGTTTACGCAGTATTTT. Supplemented by reference TRBV2 and TRBJ2-3, the full variable domain reads EPEVTQTPSHQVTQMGQEVILRCVPISNHLYFYWYRQILGQKVEFLVSFYNNEISEKSEIFDDQFSVERPDGSNFTLKIRSTKLEDSAMYFCATESSGEFTQYFGPGTRLTVL.

J is TRBJ2-1 and V is TRBV7-2; 8 positions match TRBD2. The CDR3 covers 15 residues. In germline, CDR1 is SGHTA, CDR2 FQGNSA. The V and J ends lost 4 bases and 8 bases, in that order; junction bases with no gene match: 10. CDR3 amino acids: CASSSQAGVEDEQFF. For the CDR3, the DNA is TGTGCCAGCAGCTCCCAAGCGGGGGTCGAAGATGAGCAGTTCTTC.

The CDR3 sequence is CASRHQGRGEKLFF. The CDR3 DNA sequence: TGTGCCAGCAGACACCAGGGGAGAGGTGAAAAACTGTTTTTT. The chain links TRBV27 to TRBJ1-4; possible D gene TRBD1, 6 bases. Germline values: CDR1 MNHEY, CDR2 SMNVEV (reference sequence). With 6 bases removed from V and 7 bases from J, the gap between germline ends came to 15 bases. This CDR3 contains 14 residues.

This CDR3 reads CASPRETNEQFF. The CDR3 DNA is TGTGCCAGTCCGCGGGAGACCAATGAGCAGTTCTTC. V and J are TRBV19 and TRBJ2-1; 7 bases map to TRBD2. CDR1 and CDR2 from the germline V gene are LNHDA and SQIVND (reference sequence). The CDR3 has 12 amino acids. Unmatched junction bases numbered 4, after V lost 8 bases and J lost 6 bases.

The chain combines TRBV7-3 with TRBJ2-3; possibly TRBD2 for D (6 bases). The CDR3 covers 14 residues. Trimming stripped 5 bases from V and 4 bases from J, with 13 bases between. CDR1 and CDR2 from the germline V gene are SGHTA and FQGTGA. CDR3 in amino acids: CASSLEGNADTQYF. CDR3 sequence (DNA): TGTGCCAGCAGCCTGGAGGGGAATGCAGATACGCAGTATTTT.

This chain joins TRBV19 and TRBJ2-2; 11 positions match TRBD2. Germline V gives CDR1 LNHDA, CDR2 SQIVND (reference sequence). V dropped 8 bases and J dropped 6; count of bases not matched to a gene: 17. This CDR3 comprises 18 residues. The CDR3 here is CASGERERGLAGAGELFF. Here the CDR3 DNA reads TGTGCCAGTGGGGAGAGGGAAAGAGGACTAGCGGGCGCCGGGGAGCTGTTTTTT.

The chain joins TRBV19 to TRBJ2-2; TRBD1 is a possible D gene (6 bases). CDR1 and CDR2 (germline): LNHDA, SQIVND (reference sequence). Between the trimmed V and J ends, which lost 4 bases and 1 base, there was a span of 10 bases. The CDR3 loop spans 15 amino acids. The CDR3 DNA sequence: TGTGCCAGTAGTAAAAGGGACATGAACACCGGGGAGCTGTTTTTT. This encodes CASSKRDMNTGELFF.

The chain recombines TRBV29-1 with TRBJ1-1; D perhaps matches TRBD1 (5 bases). V dropped 6 bases and J dropped 6 bases, with 20 bases sitting between them. The CDR3 is made up of 14 amino acids. Germline CDR1 is SQVTM and CDR2 is ANQGSEA. This CDR3 reads CSVDGAFTAAEAFF. The CDR3 bases are TGCAGCGTAGATGGGGCCTTCACCGCCGCTGAAGCTTTCTTT.

The J gene is TRBJ1-4, the V gene TRBV7-2; D gene unclear. The CDR3 consists of 15 residues. Germline-derived CDR1 and CDR2 are SGHTA and FQGNSA. Trimming left V 4 bases short and J 4 bases short, with 13 bases between. The CDR3 nucleotides are TGTGCCAGCAGCTCACAATGGGCTGTTAATGAAAAACTGTTTTTT. It specifies CASSSQWAVNEKLFF.